This TCR beta chain was recorded in a study of T cell changes during pregnancy in multiple sclerosis. Method: immunoSEQ multiplex PCR; TCRdb's copy keeps in-frame clones and lacks some. The data hold around 100,000 clones, with roughly 92% observed a single time. This clone was observed at least ten times. The V segment lost 0 bases and the J segment 4 bases; nucleotides outside the gene matches: 5. CDR1 is LNHNV and CDR2 is YYDKDF in the germline V gene (reference sequence). CDR3 length: 15 residues. The material sequenced was peripheral blood, taken after pregnancy. This sequence originates from a female donor with multiple sclerosis, enrolled in a pregnancy study. The rearrangement uses TRBV15 and TRBJ1-1; 7 bases fit TRBD1. CDR3 DNA: TGTGCCACCAGCAGAGAGGGCAGGGGGACCACTGAAGCTTTCTTT. Translating it yields CATSREGRGTTEAFF.